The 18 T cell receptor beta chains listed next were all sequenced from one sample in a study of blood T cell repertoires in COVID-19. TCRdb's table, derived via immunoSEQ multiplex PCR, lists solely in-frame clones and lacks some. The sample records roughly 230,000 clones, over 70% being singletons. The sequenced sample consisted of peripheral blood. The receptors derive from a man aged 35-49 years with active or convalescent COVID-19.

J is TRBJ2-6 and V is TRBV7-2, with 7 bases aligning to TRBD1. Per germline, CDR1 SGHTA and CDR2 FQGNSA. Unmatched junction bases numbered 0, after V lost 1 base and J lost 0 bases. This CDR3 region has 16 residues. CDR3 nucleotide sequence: TGTGCCAGCAGCTTAGGACAGGGCTCTGGGGCCAACGTCCTGACTTTC. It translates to CASSLGQGSGANVLTF.

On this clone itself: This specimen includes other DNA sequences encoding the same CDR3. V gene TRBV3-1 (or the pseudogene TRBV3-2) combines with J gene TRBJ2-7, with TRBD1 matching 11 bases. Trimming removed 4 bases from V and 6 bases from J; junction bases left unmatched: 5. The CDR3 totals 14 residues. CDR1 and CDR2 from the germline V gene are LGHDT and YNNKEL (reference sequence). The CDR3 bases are TGTGCCAGCAGCCCCGGGACAGGGGGTAGCGAGCAGTACTTC. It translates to CASSPGTGGSEQYF.

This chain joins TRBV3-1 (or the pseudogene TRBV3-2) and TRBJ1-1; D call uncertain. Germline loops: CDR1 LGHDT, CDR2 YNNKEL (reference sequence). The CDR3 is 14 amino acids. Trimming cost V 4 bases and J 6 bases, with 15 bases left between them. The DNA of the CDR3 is TGTGCCAGCAGCCCGAATTCCGGGGTTTCTGAAGCTTTCTTT. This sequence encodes CASSPNSGVSEAFF.

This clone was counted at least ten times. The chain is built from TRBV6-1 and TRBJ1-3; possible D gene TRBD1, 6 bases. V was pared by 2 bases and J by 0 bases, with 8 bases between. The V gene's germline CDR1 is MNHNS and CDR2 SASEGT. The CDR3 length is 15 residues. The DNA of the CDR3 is TGTGCCAGCAGTGAACAGGGGTCCTCTGGAAACACCATATATTTT. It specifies CASSEQGSSGNTIYF.

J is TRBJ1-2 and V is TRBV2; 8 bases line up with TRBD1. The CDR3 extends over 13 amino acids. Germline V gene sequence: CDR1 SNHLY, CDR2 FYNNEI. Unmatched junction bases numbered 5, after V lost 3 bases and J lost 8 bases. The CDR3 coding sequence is TGTGCCAGCAGTGAGGACAGGGTGGAAGGCTACACCTTC. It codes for CASSEDRVEGYTF.

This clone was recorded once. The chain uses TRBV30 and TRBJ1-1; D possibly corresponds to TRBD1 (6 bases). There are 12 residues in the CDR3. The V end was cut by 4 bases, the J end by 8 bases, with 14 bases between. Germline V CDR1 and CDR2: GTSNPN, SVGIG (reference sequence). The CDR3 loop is CAWMGRRGEAFF. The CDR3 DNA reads TGTGCCTGGATGGGGCGCAGGGGAGAAGCTTTCTTT.

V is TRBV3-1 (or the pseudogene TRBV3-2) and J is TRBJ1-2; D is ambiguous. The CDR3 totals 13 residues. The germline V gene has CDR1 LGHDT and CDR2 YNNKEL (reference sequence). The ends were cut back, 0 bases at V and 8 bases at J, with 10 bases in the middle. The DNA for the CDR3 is TGTGCCAGCAGCCAAGACAGGTCCGGCGGCTACACCTTC. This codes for CASSQDRSGGYTF.

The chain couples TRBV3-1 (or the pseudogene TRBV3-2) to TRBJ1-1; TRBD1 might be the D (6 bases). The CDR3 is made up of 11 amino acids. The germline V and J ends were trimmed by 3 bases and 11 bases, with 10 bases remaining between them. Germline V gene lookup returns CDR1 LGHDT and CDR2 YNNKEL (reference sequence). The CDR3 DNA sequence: TGTGCCAGCAGCCACACAGGGAGCGCTTTCTTT. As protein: CASSHTGSAFF.

Here the CDR3 DNA reads TGTGCCAGCAGTTTGAGGGCGGGGGCATACAATGAGCAGTTCTTC. It codes for CASSLRAGAYNEQFF. The chain is built from TRBV27 and TRBJ2-1; D is perhaps TRBD2 (7 bases). Deletions cut 3 bases from V and 4 bases from J, with 13 bases between. This CDR3 has 15 residues. The germline CDR1 and CDR2 sequences are MNHEY and SMNVEV (reference sequence).

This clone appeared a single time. In nucleotides, the CDR3 is TGTGCCAGCAGTGAGATACAGGGAGGGGTGAATGAAAAACTGTTTTTT. Residues: CASSEIQGGVNEKLFF. This chain connects TRBV6-1 to TRBJ1-4, with D possibly TRBD1 on 6 matching bases. Germline-derived CDR1 and CDR2 are MNHNS and SASEGT. Deletions cut 3 bases from V and 5 bases from J, with 16 bases between. The CDR3 contains 16 residues.

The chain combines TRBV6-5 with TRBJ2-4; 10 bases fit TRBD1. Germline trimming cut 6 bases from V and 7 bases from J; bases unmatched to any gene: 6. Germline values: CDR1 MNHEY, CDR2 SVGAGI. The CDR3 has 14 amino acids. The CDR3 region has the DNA TGTGCCAGCAGAAGCACGGGACAGGGGAACATTCAGTACTTC. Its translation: CASRSTGQGNIQYF.

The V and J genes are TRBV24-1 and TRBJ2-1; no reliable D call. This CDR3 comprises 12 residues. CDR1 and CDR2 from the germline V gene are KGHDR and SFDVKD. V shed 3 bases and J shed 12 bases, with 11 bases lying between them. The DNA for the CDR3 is TGTGCCACCAGTGATGTCGGTCGCGCGCAGTTCTTC. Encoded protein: CATSDVGRAQFF.

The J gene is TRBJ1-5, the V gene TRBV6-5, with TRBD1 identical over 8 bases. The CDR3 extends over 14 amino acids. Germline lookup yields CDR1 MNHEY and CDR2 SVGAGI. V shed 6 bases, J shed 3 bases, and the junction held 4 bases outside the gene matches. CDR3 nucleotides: TGTGCCAGCAGGGGGACAGGATTCAATCAGCCCCAGCATTTT. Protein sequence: CASRGTGFNQPQHF.

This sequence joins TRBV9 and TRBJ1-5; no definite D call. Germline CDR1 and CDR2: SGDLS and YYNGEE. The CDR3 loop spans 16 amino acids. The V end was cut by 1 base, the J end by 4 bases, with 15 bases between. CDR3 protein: CASSVRTRWSNQPQHF. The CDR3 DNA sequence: TGTGCCAGCAGCGTAAGGACTCGGTGGTCAAATCAGCCCCAGCATTTT.

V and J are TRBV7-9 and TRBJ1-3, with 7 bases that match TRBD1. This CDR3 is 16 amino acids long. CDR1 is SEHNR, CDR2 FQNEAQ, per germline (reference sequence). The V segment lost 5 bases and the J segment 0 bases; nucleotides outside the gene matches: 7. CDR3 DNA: TGTGCCAGCAGCGGACAGGACAGGTTCTCTGGAAACACCATATATTTT. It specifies CASSGQDRFSGNTIYF.

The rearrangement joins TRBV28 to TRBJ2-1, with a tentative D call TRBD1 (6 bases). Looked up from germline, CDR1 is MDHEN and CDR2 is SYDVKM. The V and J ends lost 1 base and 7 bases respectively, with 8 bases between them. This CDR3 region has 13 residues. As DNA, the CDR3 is TGTGCCAGCAGTTTATCAGGGGAGAATGAGCAGTTCTTC. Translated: CASSLSGENEQFF.

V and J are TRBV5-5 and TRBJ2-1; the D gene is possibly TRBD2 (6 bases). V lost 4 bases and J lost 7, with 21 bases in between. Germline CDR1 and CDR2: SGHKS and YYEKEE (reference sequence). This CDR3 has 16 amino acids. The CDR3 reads CASSPRGGPPRNEQFF. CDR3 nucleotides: TGTGCCAGCAGCCCCCGGGGAGGACCGCCTCGAAATGAGCAGTTCTTC.

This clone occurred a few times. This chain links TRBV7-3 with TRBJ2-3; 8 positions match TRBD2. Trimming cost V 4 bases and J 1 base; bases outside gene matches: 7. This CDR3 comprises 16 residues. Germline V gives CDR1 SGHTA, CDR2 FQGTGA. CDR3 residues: CASSYRGGSGTDTQYF. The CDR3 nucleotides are TGTGCCAGCAGCTACCGGGGGGGATCGGGCACAGATACGCAGTATTTT.